Shown below are 4 T cell receptor beta chains from a single sample sequenced in a study of T-cell memory formation after mild COVID-19. In TCRdb, the 5' RACE reads were re-called with MiXCR into one record per CDR3 protein. Of about 620,000 distinct CDR3 sequences detected, more than 15% appear once; the ten largest clones hold more than 10%. The specimen was PBMCs or a T cell subset sorted from them (not recorded which). These receptors originate from an adult woman who had mild COVID-19 (a few samples of this study predate the infection). Cell type and time point are not known.

This clonotype has at least ten counts. The gene calls are TRBV20-1 and TRBJ2-6, with 9 bases matching TRBD1. Germline V gene data show CDR1 as DFQATT and CDR2 as SNEGSKA (reference sequence). V lost 5 bases and J lost 1; bases outside the gene matches: 3. The CDR3 totals 15 residues. CDR3 nucleotide sequence: TGCAGTGCTGGGGGACAGGGTTCTGGGGCCAACGTCCTGACTTTC. Amino acids: CSAGGQGSGANVLTF.

This clonotype was picked up many times. The rearrangement joins TRBV12-3 or TRBV12-4 to TRBJ1-1, with D maybe TRBD1 (6 bases). Trimming shortened V by 4 bases and J by 3 bases, and 6 bases separated the two germline ends. The CDR3 is made up of 12 amino acids. The CDR3 is CASSSGDTEAFF. Written as DNA, the CDR3 is TGTGCCAGCAGTTCAGGGGACACTGAAGCTTTCTTT.

The chain joins TRBV18 to TRBJ2-1; 7 positions agree with TRBD2. Germline loops: CDR1 KGHSH, CDR2 LQKENI. This CDR3 contains 14 residues. V shed 6 bases, J shed 4 bases, and the junction held 6 bases outside the gene matches. The CDR3 DNA is TGTGCCAGCTCCTCAGCGGGGACGTACAATGAGCAGTTCTTC. As protein: CASSSAGTYNEQFF.

This clonotype has a count of ten or more. This chain uses TRBV20-1 with TRBJ2-7; 9 bases line up with TRBD1. The CDR3 extends over 15 amino acids. The trim removed 1 base at V and 0 bases at J, leaving 4 bases unmatched. Germline CDR1 reads DFQATT; CDR2 reads SNEGSKA (reference sequence). The CDR3 DNA is TGCAGTGCTAGAGTGGGACAGGGTGGCTCCTACGAGCAGTACTTC. Translation: CSARVGQGGSYEQYF.